Presented here are 23 T cell receptor beta chains from one specimen sequenced in a study of identical twins (dated by TCRdb to the mid-2010s). To prepare the library, 5' RACE was applied. TCRdb names Illumina HiSeq 2000 as the instrument used. TCRdb handled the public reads itself, with Q25 trimming in fastp and clone calling in MiXCR, and kept productive beta chains. CDR3 protein sequences are deduplicated, and each keeps its most common genes and DNA. In this sample the table shows approximately 700,000 distinct CDR3 sequences, around a sixth of which occur a single time. The leading ten clones occupy about an eighth of the sample. This same sample was also taken into another study, of T cells expressing NK-cell markers.

The specimen sequenced was PBMCs. The receptors originated from a woman between 18 and 29 years old in good health.

This clonotype turned up a few times. The chain recombines TRBV5-1 with TRBJ2-5; 10 bases fit TRBD2. The germline V gene has CDR1 SGHRS and CDR2 YFSETQ. V lost 2 bases, J lost 2 bases, and 6 bases stayed unmatched. The CDR3 has 16 amino acids. The CDR3 sequence: CASSFQASGGQETQYF. Here the CDR3 DNA reads TGCGCCAGCAGCTTTCAGGCTAGCGGGGGACAAGAGACCCAGTACTTC. Full variable domain (outside the CDR3, taken from reference TRBV5-1 and TRBJ2-5): KAGVTQTPRYLIKTRGQQVTLSCSPISGHRSVSWYQQTPGQGLQFLFEYFSETQRNKGNFPGRFSGRQFSNSRSEMNVSTLELGDSALYLCASSFQASGGQETQYFGPGTRLLVL.

In this sample, this clonotype turned up a few times. This chain uses TRBV2 with TRBJ1-5; no reliable D call. This CDR3 is built from 15 residues. V dropped 4 bases and J dropped 3 bases, with 13 bases sitting between them. The germline V gene has CDR1 SNHLY and CDR2 FYNNEI. Here the CDR3 DNA reads TGTGCCAGCAGTGGGATCGGACGGATCAATCAGCCCCAGCATTTT. Translated: CASSGIGRINQPQHF.

The V call is TRBV6-1, the J call TRBJ2-1; D possibly corresponds to TRBD1 (6 bases). V lost 7 bases and J 5 bases, leaving 12 bases between the germline ends. There are 13 residues in the CDR3. Germline loops: CDR1 MNHNS, CDR2 SASEGT. The CDR3 spells CASNKPGDNEQFF. The CDR3 nucleotides read TGTGCCAGCAATAAACCAGGGGACAATGAGCAGTTCTTC.

The gene calls are TRBV20-1 and TRBJ1-1; the D gene is possibly TRBD1 (6 bases). Trimming stripped 2 bases from V and 3 bases from J, with 13 bases between. This CDR3 comprises 14 residues. Germline lookup yields CDR1 DFQATT and CDR2 SNEGSKA (reference sequence). CDR3: CSARPGRGDTEAFF. In nucleotides, the CDR3 is TGCAGTGCTAGACCCGGCAGGGGTGACACTGAAGCTTTCTTT.

This clonotype was seen more than once but under ten times. This chain joins TRBV7-9 and TRBJ2-3; perhaps TRBD1 as D (6 bases). This CDR3 has 15 amino acids. Germline V gene lookup returns CDR1 SEHNR and CDR2 FQNEAQ (reference sequence). The V end was cut by 5 bases, the J end by 7 bases, with 19 bases between. This CDR3 is CASSLPVGGVYTQYF. CDR3 coding DNA: TGTGCCAGCAGCCTCCCGGTAGGGGGTGTCTATACGCAGTATTTT.

The chain joins TRBV29-1 to TRBJ1-1; D remains ambiguous. The CDR3 length is 15 residues. CDR1 is SQVTM and CDR2 is ANQGSEA in the germline V gene. Trimming stripped 0 bases from V and 2 bases from J, with 13 bases between. The DNA of the CDR3 is TGCAGCGTTGAAGATCTAGGGTCGGCAAACACTGAAGCTTTCTTT. This encodes CSVEDLGSANTEAFF.

The chain employs TRBV21-1 and TRBJ2-1; the tabulated D call, TRBD1, remains unverified against the DNA. TRBV21-1 is annotated as a pseudogene. The length of the CDR3 is 16 residues. CDR3 DNA: TGTGCCAGCAGCGAGACCGGGACAGGGATTCACAATGAGCAGTTCTTC. It specifies CASSETGTGIHNEQFF.

This clonotype was counted at least ten times. The chain links TRBV12-3 or TRBV12-4 to TRBJ1-1, with D perhaps TRBD1 (6 bases). The CDR3 runs to 14 residues. Deletions cut 6 bases from V and 0 bases from J, with 11 bases between. In DNA, the CDR3 is TGTGCCAGCAGCCTTACAGGGATGAACACTGAAGCTTTCTTT. Encoded protein: CASSLTGMNTEAFF.

This rearrangement joins TRBV5-1 to TRBJ1-1; possible D gene TRBD1, 6 bases. The CDR3 totals 16 residues. V lost 2 bases, J lost 0 bases, and 14 bases lay in between. Germline values: CDR1 SGHRS, CDR2 YFSETQ. CDR3 sequence reads: CASSLIPTGLNTEAFF. CDR3 in DNA: TGCGCCAGCAGCTTAATCCCTACAGGGCTGAACACTGAAGCTTTCTTT.

V usage is TRBV9 and J usage is TRBJ1-1; D is perhaps TRBD1 (6 bases). CDR3 size: 15 residues. Germline CDR1 SGDLS, CDR2 YYNGEE. Trimming cost V 0 bases and J 1 base, with 10 bases left between them. The CDR3 protein is CASSVGYRANTEAFF. For the CDR3, the DNA is TGTGCCAGCAGCGTAGGATACAGGGCGAACACTGAAGCTTTCTTT. Looking up the rest from reference TRBV9 and TRBJ1-1 gives the full variable domain: DSGVTQTPKHLITATGQRVTLRCSPRSGDLSVYWYQQSLDQGLQFLIQYYNGEERAKGNILERFSAQQFPDLHSELNLSSLELGDSALYFCASSVGYRANTEAFFGQGTRLTVV.

This clonotype occurred a few times. The gene calls are TRBV12-3 or TRBV12-4 and TRBJ1-6, with 7 bases that match TRBD1. Germline trimming cut 6 bases from V and 4 bases from J; bases unmatched to any gene: 12. The CDR3 totals 17 residues. CDR3 region: CASSAGPGQAYNSPLHF. The CDR3, as DNA: TGTGCCAGCAGCGCAGGCCCAGGACAGGCTTATAATTCACCCCTCCACTTT.

The table lists this clonotype with a few counts. The chain combines TRBV12-3 or TRBV12-4 with TRBJ2-3, with D tentatively TRBD1 or TRBD2 (6 bases each). Trimming took off 5 bases at V and 8 bases at J, with 20 bases between the two ends. The CDR3 has 15 residues. The CDR3 loop reads CASSLTGATVGTQYF. The DNA of the CDR3 is TGTGCCAGCAGTCTTACGGGGGCTACCGTGGGTACGCAGTATTTT.

This clonotype turned up a few times. The V and J genes are TRBV12-3 or TRBV12-4 and TRBJ1-2, with D possibly TRBD1 on 6 matching bases. The CDR3 consists of 15 residues. The V end was cut by 4 bases, the J end by 8 bases, with 20 bases between. The CDR3 loop reads CASSSSSSYRDGYTF. For the CDR3, the DNA is TGTGCCAGCAGTTCGTCCAGTTCATACAGGGACGGCTACACCTTC.

The rearrangement uses TRBV29-1 and TRBJ2-4, with 8 positions matching TRBD2. This CDR3 is built from 12 residues. Per germline, CDR1 SQVTM and CDR2 ANQGSEA. Trimming took 2 bases from V and 6 from J; bases not matched to a gene: 0. The CDR3: CSVETSGNIQYF. The CDR3 bases are TGCAGCGTTGAAACTAGCGGAAACATTCAGTACTTC.

This clonotype was detected many times. The rearrangement joins TRBV7-9 to TRBJ2-3, with D uncertain. V was cut by 1 base and J by 2 bases, with 13 bases left in between. Germline V gene data show CDR1 as SEHNR and CDR2 as FQNEAQ (reference sequence). The CDR3 loop spans 16 amino acids. As DNA, the CDR3 is TGTGCCAGCAGCTTAGGGTTGGGCAGGTCCACAGATACGCAGTATTTT. It specifies CASSLGLGRSTDTQYF.

This chain links TRBV5-1 with TRBJ2-1, with 8 bases matching TRBD2. V lost 3 bases, J lost 6 bases, and 2 bases stayed unmatched. CDR1 is SGHRS and CDR2 is YFSETQ in the germline V gene. The CDR3 runs 13 residues. CDR3 nucleotides: TGCGCCAGCAGCTCGACTAGCGTCAATGAGCAGTTCTTC. Translation gives CASSSTSVNEQFF.

The chain links TRBV5-5 to TRBJ2-1; unclear D gene. Germline values: CDR1 SGHKS, CDR2 YYEKEE (reference sequence). Trimming took 1 base from V and 8 from J, leaving 16 bases between them. This CDR3 contains 15 residues. CDR3 in DNA: TGTGCCAGCAGCTTGTTTACCGGTGCGTTCGATGAGCAGTTCTTC. Amino acids: CASSLFTGAFDEQFF.

The J gene is TRBJ2-1, the V gene TRBV6-1, with D perhaps matching TRBD2 (5 bases). CDR3 length equals 14 residues. Per the germline V gene, CDR1 is MNHNS and CDR2 is SASEGT. Between the trimmed V and J ends, which lost 6 bases and 5 bases, there was a span of 14 bases. The CDR3: CASSLYLGDNEQFF. CDR3 bases: TGTGCCAGCAGCCTCTACCTCGGGGACAATGAGCAGTTCTTC.

In DNA form, the CDR3 reads TGCGCCAGCAGCCATCCAGCCAAACGCTCCTACAATGAGCAGTTCTTC. Translation: CASSHPAKRSYNEQFF. This chain joins TRBV4-1 and TRBJ2-1; D is uncertain. The CDR3 spans 16 residues. The germline V gene encodes CDR1 MGHRA and CDR2 YSYEKL. V was clipped by 3 bases and J by 0 bases, with 12 bases between them.

This chain connects TRBV7-2 to TRBJ1-5; possible D gene TRBD1, 5 bases. The germline V gene encodes CDR1 SGHTA and CDR2 FQGNSA. The CDR3 extends over 14 amino acids. The ends were cut back, 5 bases at V and 4 bases at J, with 12 bases in the middle. CDR3 region: CASSLDSLNQPQHF. CDR3 DNA: TGTGCCAGCAGCCTAGACAGCCTGAATCAGCCCCAGCATTTT.

This clonotype has only a few counts. The chain combines TRBV20-1 with TRBJ2-7; possibly TRBD2 for D (7 bases). V lost 0 bases and J lost 5, with 23 bases in between. Germline loops: CDR1 DFQATT, CDR2 SNEGSKA (reference sequence). This CDR3 comprises 17 residues. The DNA of the CDR3 is TGCAGTGCTAGAGACGGCGGGGGCGGGGGCCGCCTAAACGAGCAGTACTTC. Encoded protein: CSARDGGGGGRLNEQYF.

As to this clonotype: Being one base from a much bigger clone, this may be a read error. The CDR3 DNA follows: TGCGCCAGCAGCTTGGCGGGAAATTCACCCCTCCACTTT. Translation gives CASSLAGNSPLHF. J is TRBJ1-6 and V is TRBV5-1; D not certain. Trimming removed 0 bases at V and 7 bases at J, with 5 bases between. CDR1 and CDR2 (germline): SGHRS, YFSETQ. The CDR3 contains 13 residues. The full variable domain, rest sourced from reference TRBV5-1 and TRBJ1-6, is KAGVTQTPRYLIKTRGQQVTLSCSPISGHRSVSWYQQTPGQGLQFLFEYFSETQRNKGNFPGRFSGRQFSNSRSEMNVSTLELGDSALYLCASSLAGNSPLHFGNGTRLTVT.

This clonotype was detected a few times. The chain combines TRBV5-1 with TRBJ2-4; 9 nucleotides match TRBD1. Losses at the gene ends were 5 bases for V and 6 bases for J; bases not matched to a gene: 6. CDR1 SGHRS and CDR2 YFSETQ come from the germline V gene. The CDR3 is 14 residues long. CDR3 sequence: CASREGQGTNIQYF. CDR3 DNA: TGCGCCAGCAGGGAAGGACAGGGGACAAACATTCAGTACTTC.